This T cell receptor (beta chain) was observed in a study of T cell responses to AZD1222 COVID-19 vaccine (dated by TCRdb to the early 2020s). Regarding the study in general: AZD1222 recipients whose second dose came at about 4 weeks and those whose second dose came at about 12 weeks were combined into one group, since spike-specific TCR depth and breadth did not differ between the two schedules. A total of more than 230 trial participants underwent TCR sequencing, of whom 200 to 220 received two doses of AZD1222 and about 26 received two doses of the MenACWY control vaccine. Trial participants were enrolled by age into subgroups of 18-55, 56-69 and 70-plus years, and roughly 160, 29 and 62 TCR-sequenced participants, respectively, were included in these subgroups. Broader findings and caveats from the paper: The whole spike protein was spanned by vaccine-associated CD4 TCRs, and dominant responses were seen in regions 160-218 and 743-854. Participants were mostly white British and included more females than males, and it was suggested by the authors that clonal diversity may have been underestimated. After two AZD1222 doses, spike-specific TCR breadth and depth were significantly higher than at day 0 and than in MenACWY recipients. Conclusions about previously exposed vaccinees were limited because only a handful of AZD1222 recipients were SARS-CoV-2 seropositive at baseline. In the small 56-69-year group, the increase in depth fell short of significance, most likely because of low power. Because no day 14 peak-response samples were available, repertoires were characterized only after the peak T cell response. Reportedly, almost half of the unique spike-specific TCRs recognized epitopes lying outside the regions that are mutated in the B.1.351 and B.1.1.7 variants.

The CDR3 regions of human TCRbeta chains were subjected to immunosequencing. As for how the authors treated the data: Repertoire TCRs were checked for matches against a reference library of SARS-CoV-2-specific TCRs that had been generated using the MIRA antigen-specificity platform. Breadth meant the fraction of unique TCRs that were SARS-CoV-2-associated, whereas depth meant the fraction of total T cells that were SARS-CoV-2-associated. Using the MIRA data, each spike-specific TCR was assigned both to the spike region to which the TCR was reactive and to a CD4 or CD8 class. Log10-transformed breadth and depth values were compared by one-way ANOVA with Sidak's multiple comparisons tests. TCRdb carries this immuneACCESS record with in-frame sequences only. Its versions omit some clonotypes, under half of them owing to an unresolved V gene in the studies checked, with the rest unexplained. V, J and clone size are taken as reported in that table, and D and trimming were inferred from the DNA itself. Within this sample are over 100,000 clones, with about 86% of them counted one time only. The ten largest clones add up to 9% to 15% of the sample.

Here V drops 7 bases and J drops 4 bases, and the junction holds 4 bases not matched to any gene. The CDR3 runs 13 residues from the cysteine to the phenylalanine. The sequence is cut down to CDR3 DNA, 39 bases in frame from base 1. CDR1 and CDR2 are drawn from the germline V gene: SNHLY, FYNNEI. The sample's time point, from its label and the paper: baseline before first vaccination. Samples from vaccinated people were obtained from the UK trials COV001 and COV002, which included a single-blind randomized controlled phase 2/3 trial of AZD1222 (ChAdOx1 nCoV-19) in healthy adults. For TCRbeta chain sequencing, PBMC samples were collected from trial participants at day 0 and at day 28 after the second dose. This clone was detected only once. Its antigen remains unidentified. The sample holds no much larger clone one base away, and base qualities are not on file.

This TCR was sampled from an adult in good health. The material sequenced was peripheral blood, taken on day 0 of AZD1222 vaccination. This chain is built from TRBV2 and TRBJ2-1; 7 bases in between match TRBD2. The CDR3 region has the sequence CASNWGGYNEQFF. The DNA is TGTGCCAGCAACTGGGGGGGGTACAATGAGCAGTTCTTC.